The present T cell receptor beta chain was sequenced within a study of T cell changes during pregnancy in multiple sclerosis. There are 16 residues in the CDR3. CDR1 SGHNT and CDR2 YYREEE come from the germline V gene (reference sequence). Trimming took 3 bases from V and 2 from J, leaving 15 bases between them. Libraries were prepared by immunoSEQ multiplex PCR; TCRdb keeps only in-frame clonotypes and omits some of them. The top ten clones hold approximately 1.5% of a sample with fewer than 140,000 clones, roughly 90% of them seen once. The genes are TRBV5-4 and TRBJ2-1; D remains unclear. This receptor was identified in a female donor with multiple sclerosis, enrolled in a pregnancy study. This specimen consisted of peripheral blood, obtained after pregnancy. CDR3 amino acids: CASSSQASRTYNEQFF. CDR3 in DNA: TGTGCCAGCAGCTCCCAGGCCAGCAGGACCTACAATGAGCAGTTCTTC.